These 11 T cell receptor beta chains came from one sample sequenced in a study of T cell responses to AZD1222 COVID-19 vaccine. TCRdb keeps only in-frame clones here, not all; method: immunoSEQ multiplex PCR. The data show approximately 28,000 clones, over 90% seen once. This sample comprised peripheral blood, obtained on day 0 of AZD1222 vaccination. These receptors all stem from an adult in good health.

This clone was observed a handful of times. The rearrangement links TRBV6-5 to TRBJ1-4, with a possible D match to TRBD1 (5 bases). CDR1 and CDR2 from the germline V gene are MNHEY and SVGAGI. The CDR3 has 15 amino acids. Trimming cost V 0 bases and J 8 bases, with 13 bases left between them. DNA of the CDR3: TGTGCCAGCAGTTACTCGAGGCTTTCAGGGGAAAAACTGTTTTTT. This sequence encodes CASSYSRLSGEKLFF.

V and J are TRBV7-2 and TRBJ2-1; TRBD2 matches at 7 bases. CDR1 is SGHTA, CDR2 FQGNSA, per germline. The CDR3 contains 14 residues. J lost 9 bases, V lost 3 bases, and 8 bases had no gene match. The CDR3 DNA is TGTGCCAGCAGCTTCGCGGGAGAGGTTGGTGAGCAGTTCTTC. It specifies CASSFAGEVGEQFF.

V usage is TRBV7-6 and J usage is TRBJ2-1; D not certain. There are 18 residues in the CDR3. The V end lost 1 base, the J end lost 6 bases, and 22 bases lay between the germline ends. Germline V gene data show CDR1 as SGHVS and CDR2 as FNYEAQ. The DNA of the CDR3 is TGTGCCAGCAGCTTAGTTGAATTTACTTCGAGTCGGGTCAATGAGCAGTTCTTC. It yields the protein CASSLVEFTSSRVNEQFF. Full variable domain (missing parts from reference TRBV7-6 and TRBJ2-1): GAGVSQSPRYKVTKRGQDVALRCDPISGHVSLYWYRQALGQGPEFLTYFNYEAQQDKSGLPNDRFSAERPEGSISTLTIQRTEQRDSAMYRCASSLVEFTSSRVNEQFFGPGTRLTVL.

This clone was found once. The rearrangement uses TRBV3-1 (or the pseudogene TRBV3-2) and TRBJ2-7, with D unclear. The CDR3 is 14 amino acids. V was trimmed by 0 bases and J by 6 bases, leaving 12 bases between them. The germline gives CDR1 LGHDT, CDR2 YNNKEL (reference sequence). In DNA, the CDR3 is TGTGCCAGCAGCCAAGAACTGCCGCCTGGCGAGCAGTACTTC. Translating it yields CASSQELPPGEQYF.

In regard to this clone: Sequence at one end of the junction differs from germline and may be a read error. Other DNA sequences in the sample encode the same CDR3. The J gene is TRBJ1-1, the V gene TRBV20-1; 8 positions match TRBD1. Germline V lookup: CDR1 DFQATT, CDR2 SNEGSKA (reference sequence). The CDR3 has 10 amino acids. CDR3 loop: CSARDRGAFF. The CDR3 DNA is TGCAGTGCGAGAGACAGGGGAGCTTTCTTT.

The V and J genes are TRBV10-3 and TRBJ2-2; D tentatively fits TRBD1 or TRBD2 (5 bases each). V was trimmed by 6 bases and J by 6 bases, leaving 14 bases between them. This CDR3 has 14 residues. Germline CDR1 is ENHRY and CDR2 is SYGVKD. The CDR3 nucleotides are TGTGCCATCAGCGGCAGGGCGCGGGCCGGGGAGCTGTTTTTT. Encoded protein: CAISGRARAGELFF.

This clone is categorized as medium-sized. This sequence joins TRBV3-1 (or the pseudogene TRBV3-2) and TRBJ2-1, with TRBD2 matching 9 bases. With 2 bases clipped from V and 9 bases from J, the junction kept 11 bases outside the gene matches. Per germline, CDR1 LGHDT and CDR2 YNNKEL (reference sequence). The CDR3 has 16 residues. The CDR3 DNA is TGTGCCAGCAGCCAACCTGGGGTAGCGGGAGAGGGTGAGCAGTTCTTC. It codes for CASSQPGVAGEGEQFF.

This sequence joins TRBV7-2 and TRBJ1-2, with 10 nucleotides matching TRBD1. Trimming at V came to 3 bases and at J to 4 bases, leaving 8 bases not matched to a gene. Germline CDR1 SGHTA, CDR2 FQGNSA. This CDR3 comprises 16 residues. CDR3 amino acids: CASSFGQGGALYGYTF. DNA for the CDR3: TGTGCCAGCAGCTTCGGACAGGGGGGAGCGCTCTATGGCTACACCTTC.

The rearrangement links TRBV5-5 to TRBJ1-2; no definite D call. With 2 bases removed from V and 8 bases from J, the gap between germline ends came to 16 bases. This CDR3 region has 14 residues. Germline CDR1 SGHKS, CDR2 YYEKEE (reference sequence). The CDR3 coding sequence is TGTGCCAGCAGCTTCTCTGGTGGGAGCTTAGGCTACACCTTC. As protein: CASSFSGGSLGYTF.

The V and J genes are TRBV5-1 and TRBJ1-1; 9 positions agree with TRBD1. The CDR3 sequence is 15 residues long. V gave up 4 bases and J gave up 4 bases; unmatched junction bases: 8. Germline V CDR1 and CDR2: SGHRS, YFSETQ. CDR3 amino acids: CASSPTGGPSTEAFF. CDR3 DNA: TGCGCCAGCAGCCCAACAGGGGGCCCGAGCACTGAAGCTTTCTTT.

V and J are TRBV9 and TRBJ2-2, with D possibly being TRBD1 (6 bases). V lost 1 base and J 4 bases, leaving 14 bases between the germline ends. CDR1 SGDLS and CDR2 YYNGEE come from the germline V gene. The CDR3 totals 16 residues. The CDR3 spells CASSVQRTVITGELFF. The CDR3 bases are TGTGCCAGCAGCGTACAGCGGACAGTAATCACCGGGGAGCTGTTTTTT.